This T cell receptor (beta chain) was retrieved from a study of T cell responses to AZD1222 COVID-19 vaccine. Using immunoSEQ multiplex PCR, the repertoire was profiled, and TCRdb retains in-frame clones only, with some absent. Of about 100,000 clones in the sample, 80% to 95% are singletons; the top ten hold approximately 9%. The germline V gene has CDR1 PRHDT and CDR2 FYEKMQ (reference sequence). V shed 8 bases and J shed 5 bases, with 13 bases lying between them. The CDR3 sequence is 13 residues long. The rearrangement links TRBV13 to TRBJ2-1; D might be TRBD2 (6 bases). This receptor was taken from an adult who received the AZD1222 COVID-19 vaccine. The sample here was peripheral blood, taken 28 days after the second AZD1222 dose. The CDR3 protein is CASSRGRDNEQFF. CDR3 in DNA: TGTGCCAGCTCCCGGGGGAGAGACAATGAGCAGTTCTTC. Based on the CDR3 plus reference TRBV13 and TRBJ2-1, the full variable domain is AAGVIQSPRHLIKEKRETATLKCYPIPRHDTVYWYQQGPGQDPQFLISFYEKMQSDKGSIPDRFSAQQFSDYHSELNMSSLELGDSALYFCASSRGRDNEQFFGPGTRLTVL.